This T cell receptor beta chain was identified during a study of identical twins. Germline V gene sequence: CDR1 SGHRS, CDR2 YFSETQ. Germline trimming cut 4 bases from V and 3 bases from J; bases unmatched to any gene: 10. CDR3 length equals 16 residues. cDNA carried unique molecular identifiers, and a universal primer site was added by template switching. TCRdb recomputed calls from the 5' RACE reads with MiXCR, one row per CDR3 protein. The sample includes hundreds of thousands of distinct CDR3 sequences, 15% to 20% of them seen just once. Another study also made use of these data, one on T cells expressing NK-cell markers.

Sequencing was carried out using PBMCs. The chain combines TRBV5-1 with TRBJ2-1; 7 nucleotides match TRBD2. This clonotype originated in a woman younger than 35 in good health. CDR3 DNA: TGCGCCAGCAGCCCTCCAGGAGCGGGGTACTACAATGAGCAGTTCTTC. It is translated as CASSPPGAGYYNEQFF.